This T cell receptor (beta chain) originates from a study of cytomegalovirus exposure and HLA in healthy donors. Germline CDR1 reads SGHTA; CDR2 reads FQGTGA. V lost 5 bases and J 1 base, leaving 8 bases between the germline ends. The CDR3 runs 13 residues. This clone came up a few times. PCR employed 60 Vbeta and 13 Jbeta primers. Using immunoSEQ multiplex PCR, the repertoire was profiled, and TCRdb retains in-frame clones only, with some absent. This table holds about 130,000 clones, approximately 81% found once. The material sequenced was PBMCs. V is TRBV7-3 and J is TRBJ1-1; D uncertain. This TCR came from a man younger than 35 in good health and CMV-seronegative. CDR3 sequence reads: CASSVVRNTEAFF. CDR3 in DNA: TGTGCCAGCAGCGTCGTCAGGAACACTGAAGCTTTCTTT.